The 7 T cell receptor beta chains below come from one sample, sequenced in a study of technical replicates of blood from a few donors. Only in-frame clones appear in the TCRdb table, and some are missing; sequencing was by immunoSEQ multiplex PCR. The table includes 65,000 to 95,000 clones, approximately 93% detected once. Sequencing was performed on T cells isolated from PBMCs. The receptors were sampled from a human donor in good health.

The CDR3: CATEHTDPYTF. CDR3 bases: TGTGCCACCGAACATACAGATCCCTACACCTTC. V and J are TRBV7-9 and TRBJ1-2; D ambiguous. This CDR3 is built from 11 residues. CDR1 and CDR2 from the germline V gene are SEHNR and FQNEAQ (reference sequence). Trimming took off 10 bases at V and 10 bases at J, with 16 bases between the two ends. The full variable domain, its missing parts supplied by reference TRBV7-9 and TRBJ1-2, is DTGVSQNPRHKITKRGQNVTFRCDPISEHNRLYWYRQTLGQGPEFLTYFQNEAQLEKSRLLSDRFSAERPKGSFSTLEIQRTEQGDSAMYLCATEHTDPYTFGSGTRLTVV.

The gene calls are TRBV5-1 and TRBJ2-1; 9 bases line up with TRBD1. Trimming took 6 bases from V and 4 from J; bases not matched to a gene: 11. CDR3 length equals 16 residues. The germline CDR1 and CDR2 sequences are SGHRS and YFSETQ. CDR3: CASTLGGTGPYNEQFF. The CDR3 DNA reads TGCGCCAGCACCCTGGGGGGGACAGGGCCATACAATGAGCAGTTCTTC.

This clone occurred a few times. V gene TRBV7-9 combines with J gene TRBJ2-5; maybe TRBD2 (5 bases). Trimming removed 1 base at V and 2 bases at J, with 17 bases between. The CDR3 totals 17 residues. Germline V gives CDR1 SEHNR, CDR2 FQNEAQ (reference sequence). As DNA, the CDR3 is TGTGCCAGCAGCTTAGTGGGTTCGGGGAACCGGCAAGAGACCCAGTACTTC. Residues: CASSLVGSGNRQETQYF.

This clone was detected only once. The genes are TRBV29-1 and TRBJ2-5, with D perhaps TRBD1 (5 bases). CDR1 and CDR2 (germline): SQVTM, ANQGSEA. This CDR3 comprises 14 residues. The V end lost 7 bases, the J end lost 2 bases, and 17 bases lay between the germline ends. The CDR3 nucleotides read TGCAGCGCGGACCCCTTGACAGTTCAAGAGACCCAGTACTTC. Amino acids: CSADPLTVQETQYF.

CDR3 DNA: TGTGCCTGGCGACTAGCGGGGGGGGTCCAAGAGACCCAGTACTTC. Encoded protein: CAWRLAGGVQETQYF. The chain joins TRBV30 to TRBJ2-5, with 14 bases lining up with TRBD2. This CDR3 has 15 residues. The junction had 3 bases not matched to a gene; V was cut back by 5 bases and J by 1 base. Germline-derived CDR1 and CDR2 are GTSNPN and SVGIG (reference sequence).

This clone has a handful of counts. The genes are TRBV10-3 and TRBJ1-1; TRBD1 might be the D (6 bases). CDR3 length: 14 residues. Germline CDR1 and CDR2: ENHRY and SYGVKD. Trimming removed 6 bases at V and 2 bases at J, with 13 bases between. The chain's CDR3 is CAISPTGSNTEAFF. The CDR3 DNA sequence: TGTGCCATCAGCCCCACAGGGTCAAACACTGAAGCTTTCTTT.

This rearrangement joins TRBV11-3 to TRBJ1-3; 7 bases agree with TRBD1. Germline V lookup: CDR1 SGHNT, CDR2 YENEEA. This CDR3 has 13 residues. Germline trimming cut 5 bases from V and 7 bases from J; bases unmatched to any gene: 5. Written as DNA, the CDR3 is TGTGCCAGCAGCCCGGGACAGCCTAACACCATATATTTT. Residues: CASSPGQPNTIYF.